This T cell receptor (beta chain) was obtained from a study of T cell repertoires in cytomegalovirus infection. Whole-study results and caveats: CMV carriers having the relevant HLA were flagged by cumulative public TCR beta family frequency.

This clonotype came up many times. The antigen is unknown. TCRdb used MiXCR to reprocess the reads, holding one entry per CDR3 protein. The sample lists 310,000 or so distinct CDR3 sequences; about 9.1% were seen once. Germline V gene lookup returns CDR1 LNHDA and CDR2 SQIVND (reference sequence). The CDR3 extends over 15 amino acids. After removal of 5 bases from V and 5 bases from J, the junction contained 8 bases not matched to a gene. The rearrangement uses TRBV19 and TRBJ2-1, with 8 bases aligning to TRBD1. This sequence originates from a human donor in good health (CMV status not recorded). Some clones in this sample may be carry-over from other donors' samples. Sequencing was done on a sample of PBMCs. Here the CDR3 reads CASSVRQGPHNEQFF. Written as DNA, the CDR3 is TGTGCCAGTAGTGTTCGACAGGGGCCCCACAATGAGCAGTTCTTC.